This T cell receptor (beta chain) was sequenced in a study of CD8+CD57+ T cells in acquired aplastic anemia. The CDR3 spans 11 residues. CDR1 is MNHNY and CDR2 is SVGAGI in the germline V gene (reference sequence). Overall study findings and caveats: It was found that approximately 29 CD8+ CDR3 sequences were shared between patients and controls.

According to the study, genomic DNA was the template for TCR beta VDJ and CDR3 profiling. Via MiXCR, TCRdb re-called the reads, giving one row per CDR3 protein. The sample includes under 250,000 distinct CDR3 sequences, more than 45% of them seen just once. Patients chosen for sequencing had shown CD8+CD57+ cell expansion by flow cytometry. There were no patients without severe acquired aplastic anemia. This clonotype was seen repeatedly, ten times or more. Its antigen is still unknown. V and J are TRBV6-6 and TRBJ2-7, with D tentatively TRBD1 or TRBD2 (5 bases each). The sequence was collected from a human donor with aplastic anemia. Source material: sorted CD4+, CD8+, or CD8+CD57+ T cells (not recorded which) from PBMCs. The CDR3 loop reads CASSYGTEIRV. The DNA of the CDR3 is TGTGCCAGCAGTTATGGGACGGAAATAAGGGTC.